The 6 T cell receptor beta chains listed next were all sequenced from one sample in a study of blood T cell repertoires in COVID-19. Generated by immunoSEQ multiplex PCR, the TCRdb table keeps only in-frame clones and is missing some. The sample holds around 160,000 clones, more than 75% seen once. Sequences were obtained from peripheral blood. Receptors originate from a man between 60 and 75 years old with active or convalescent COVID-19.

The chain couples TRBV10-3 to TRBJ2-3; D is ambiguous. There are 14 residues in the CDR3. Trimming pared 0 bases from V and 8 bases from J, leaving 12 bases between. The V gene's germline CDR1 is ENHRY and CDR2 SYGVKD. The chain's CDR3 is CAISESKVSGTQYF. The CDR3, as DNA: TGTGCCATCAGTGAGTCTAAGGTATCGGGTACGCAGTATTTT.

The J gene is TRBJ1-1, the V gene TRBV19; TRBD1 agrees at 9 bases. The CDR3 extends over 15 amino acids. V lost 5 bases to trimming and J lost 1 base; unmatched junction nucleotides: 5. Germline CDR1 and CDR2: LNHDA and SQIVND (reference sequence). The CDR3, as DNA: TGTGCCAGTAGTGAAACAGGGGGCTCGAACACTGAAGCTTTCTTT. The encoded protein is CASSETGGSNTEAFF.

The chain has TRBV29-1 and TRBJ2-7, with TRBD2 matching over 11 bases. The CDR3 runs to 14 residues. With 7 bases clipped from V and 7 bases from J, the junction kept 12 bases outside the gene matches. CDR1 and CDR2 from the germline V gene are SQVTM and ANQGSEA. CDR3 region: CSASFSGRAEEQYF. The CDR3 DNA reads as TGCAGCGCCTCCTTTAGCGGGAGGGCCGAGGAGCAGTACTTC.

J is TRBJ2-2 and V is TRBV6-5; possible D gene TRBD1, 5 bases. Trimming took off 0 bases at V and 6 bases at J, with 11 bases between the two ends. Germline assignment: CDR1 MNHEY and CDR2 SVGAGI. CDR3 length equals 15 residues. CDR3 bases: TGTGCCAGCAGTTACTCGTCTGGGGCCCCCGGGGAGCTGTTTTTT. Amino acid sequence: CASSYSSGAPGELFF.

The rearrangement uses TRBV20-1 and TRBJ1-2, with 7 bases fitting TRBD1. Per the germline V gene, CDR1 is DFQATT and CDR2 is SNEGSKA (reference sequence). The CDR3 is 11 residues long. The ends lost 6 bases at V and 7 bases at J; junction bases unmatched: 5. The CDR3 DNA is TGCAGTGCAGTGGAGGGGGCTGGCTACACCTTC. It encodes CSAVEGAGYTF.

In DNA, the CDR3 is TGTGCCAGTAGTATAGAACTAGTGCGGCCTGAAAGGGAGACCCAGTACTTC. Protein: CASSIELVRPERETQYF. The chain links TRBV19 to TRBJ2-5; D is perhaps TRBD2 (5 bases). V dropped 0 bases and J dropped 5 bases, with 19 bases sitting between them. The CDR3 has 17 residues. Germline CDR1 is LNHDA and CDR2 is SQIVND (reference sequence).